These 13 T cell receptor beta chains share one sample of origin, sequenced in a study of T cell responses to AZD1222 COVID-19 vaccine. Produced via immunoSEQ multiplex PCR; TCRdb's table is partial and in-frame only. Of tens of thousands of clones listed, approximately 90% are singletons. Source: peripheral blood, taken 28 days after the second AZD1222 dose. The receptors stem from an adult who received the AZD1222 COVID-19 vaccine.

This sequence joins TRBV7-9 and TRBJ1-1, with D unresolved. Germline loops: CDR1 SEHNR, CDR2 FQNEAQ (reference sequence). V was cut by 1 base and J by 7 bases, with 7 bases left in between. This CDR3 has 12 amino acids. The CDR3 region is CASSLGGLEAFF. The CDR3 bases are TGTGCCAGCAGCTTAGGCGGGCTTGAAGCTTTCTTT.

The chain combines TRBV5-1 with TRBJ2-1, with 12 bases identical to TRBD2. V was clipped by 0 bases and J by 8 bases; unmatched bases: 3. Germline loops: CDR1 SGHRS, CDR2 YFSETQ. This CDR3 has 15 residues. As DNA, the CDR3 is TGCGCCAGCAGCTTGGTGACTAGCGGGAGCTATGAGCAGTTCTTC. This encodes CASSLVTSGSYEQFF. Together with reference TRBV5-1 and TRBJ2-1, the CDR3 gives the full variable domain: KAGVTQTPRYLIKTRGQQVTLSCSPISGHRSVSWYQQTPGQGLQFLFEYFSETQRNKGNFPGRFSGRQFSNSRSEMNVSTLELGDSALYLCASSLVTSGSYEQFFGPGTRLTVL.

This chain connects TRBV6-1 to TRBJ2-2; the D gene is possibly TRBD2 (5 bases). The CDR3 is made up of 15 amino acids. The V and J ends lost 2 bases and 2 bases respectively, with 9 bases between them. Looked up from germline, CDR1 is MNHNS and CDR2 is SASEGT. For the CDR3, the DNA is TGTGCCAGCAGTGAATACGGAGGTAACACCGGGGAGCTGTTTTTT. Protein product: CASSEYGGNTGELFF.

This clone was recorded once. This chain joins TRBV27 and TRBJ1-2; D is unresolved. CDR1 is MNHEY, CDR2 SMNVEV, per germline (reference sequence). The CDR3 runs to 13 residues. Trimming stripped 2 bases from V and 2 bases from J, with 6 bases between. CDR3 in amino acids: CASSLGQNYGYTF. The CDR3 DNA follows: TGTGCCAGCAGTTTAGGCCAGAACTATGGCTACACCTTC.

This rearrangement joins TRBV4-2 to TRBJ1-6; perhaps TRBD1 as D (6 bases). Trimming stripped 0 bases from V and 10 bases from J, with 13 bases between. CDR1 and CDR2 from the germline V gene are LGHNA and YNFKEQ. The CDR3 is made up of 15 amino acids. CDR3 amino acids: CASSQDGGAYSPLHF. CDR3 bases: TGTGCCAGCAGCCAAGACGGGGGCGCTTACTCACCCCTCCACTTT.

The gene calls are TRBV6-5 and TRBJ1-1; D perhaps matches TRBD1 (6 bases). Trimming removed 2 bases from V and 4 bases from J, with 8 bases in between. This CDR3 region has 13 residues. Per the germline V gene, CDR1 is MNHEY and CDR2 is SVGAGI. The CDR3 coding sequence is TGTGCCAGCAGTTACGGGGGCGGCACTGAAGCTTTCTTT. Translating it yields CASSYGGGTEAFF.

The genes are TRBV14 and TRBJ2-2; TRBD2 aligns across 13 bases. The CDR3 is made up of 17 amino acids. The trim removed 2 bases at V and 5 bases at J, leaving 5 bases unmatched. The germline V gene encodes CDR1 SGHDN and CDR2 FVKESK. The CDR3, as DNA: TGTGCCAGCAGCCAACAGGGACTAGCGGGACGGACCGGGGAGCTGTTTTTT. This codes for CASSQQGLAGRTGELFF.

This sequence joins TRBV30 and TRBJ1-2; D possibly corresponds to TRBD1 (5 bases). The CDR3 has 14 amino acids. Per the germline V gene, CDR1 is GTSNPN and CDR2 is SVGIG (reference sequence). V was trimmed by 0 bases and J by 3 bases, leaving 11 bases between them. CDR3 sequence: CAWSVSLTDYGYTF. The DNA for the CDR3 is TGTGCCTGGAGTGTATCCCTGACAGACTATGGCTACACCTTC.

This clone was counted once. The CDR3 protein is CASSQDQGSGASTDTQYF. In DNA, the CDR3 is TGTGCCAGCAGCCAAGATCAGGGTAGCGGGGCCAGCACAGATACGCAGTATTTT. This sequence joins TRBV3-1 (or the pseudogene TRBV3-2) and TRBJ2-3; 8 bases match TRBD2. Trimming removed 0 bases from V and 0 bases from J; junction bases left unmatched: 8. The CDR3 is made up of 18 amino acids. CDR1 is LGHDT and CDR2 is YNNKEL in the germline V gene (reference sequence).

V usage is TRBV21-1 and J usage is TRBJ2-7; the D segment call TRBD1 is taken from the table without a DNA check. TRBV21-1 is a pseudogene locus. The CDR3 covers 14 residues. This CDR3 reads CASSKGDSIYEQYF. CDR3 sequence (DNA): TGTGCCAGCAGCAAAGGGGACAGCATCTACGAGCAGTACTTC.

The CDR3 sequence is CASTRDRRNQPQHF. In DNA, the CDR3 is TGTGCCAGCACTCGGGACAGACGCAATCAGCCCCAGCATTTT. This chain links TRBV6-5 with TRBJ1-5; 7 bases line up with TRBD1. V was pared by 7 bases and J by 2 bases, with 5 bases of the junction left unmatched. Per the germline V gene, CDR1 is MNHEY and CDR2 is SVGAGI. This CDR3 is 14 amino acids long.

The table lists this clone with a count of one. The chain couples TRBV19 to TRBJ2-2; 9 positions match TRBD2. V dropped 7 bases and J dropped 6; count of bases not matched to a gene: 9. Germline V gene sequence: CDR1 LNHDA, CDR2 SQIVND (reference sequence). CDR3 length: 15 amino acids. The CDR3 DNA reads TGTGCCAGTAAATGGGAGCTAGCGGGATCCGGGGAGCTGTTTTTT. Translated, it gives CASKWELAGSGELFF.

DNA for the CDR3: TGTGCCAATTTCCGGGACAGGCTCGCTAACAACTCTTTCTACGAGCAGTACTTC. Its translation: CANFRDRLANNSFYEQYF. The chain combines TRBV19 with TRBJ2-7; TRBD1 matches at 8 bases. Trimming took 10 bases from V and 3 from J; bases not matched to a gene: 23. There are 18 residues in the CDR3. Germline CDR1 is LNHDA and CDR2 is SQIVND (reference sequence).